These 3 T cell receptor beta chains originate from one sample sequenced in a study of CD8 T cells in Susac syndrome. Random hexamers were used to reverse transcribe an amount of roughly 0.45 to 1 ug RNA. From the immunoSEQ multiplex PCR reads, TCRdb called clonotypes with MiXCR, one entry per CDR3 protein. This sample has about 190,000 distinct CDR3 sequences; about 93% occur once, and the top ten carry approximately 0.098%. Specimen: CD4+ T cells from PBMCs. The receptors come from a human donor in good health.

The chain links TRBV12-5 to TRBJ1-1, with D perhaps TRBD1 (5 bases). V lost 4 bases and J 1 base, leaving 10 bases between the germline ends. The germline V gene has CDR1 LGHNT and CDR2 FRNRAP. The CDR3 extends over 14 amino acids. The CDR3 loop reads CASGWSTGNTEAFF. CDR3 nucleotide sequence: TGTGCTAGTGGTTGGTCCACAGGGAACACTGAAGCTTTCTTT.

The genes are TRBV20-1 and TRBJ2-5, with TRBD2 matching 9 bases. Germline V gene data show CDR1 as DFQATT and CDR2 as SNEGSKA (reference sequence). This CDR3 has 16 amino acids. V trimming: 4 bases; J trimming: 2 bases; junction bases outside the gene matches: 11. The CDR3 nucleotides read TGCAGTGCTATCCTAGGGCTAGCGGGGTTACAAGAGACCCAGTACTTC. This encodes CSAILGLAGLQETQYF.

In this sample, this clonotype turned up a few times. The chain couples TRBV7-2 to TRBJ2-7, with 7 bases aligning to TRBD2. V lost 3 bases and J lost 0; bases outside the gene matches: 8. The CDR3 contains 16 residues. Germline values: CDR1 SGHTA, CDR2 FQGNSA. The CDR3 region is CASSFIGLVISYEQYV. DNA for the CDR3: TGTGCCAGCAGCTTCATCGGACTAGTGATCTCCTACGAGCAGTACGTC.